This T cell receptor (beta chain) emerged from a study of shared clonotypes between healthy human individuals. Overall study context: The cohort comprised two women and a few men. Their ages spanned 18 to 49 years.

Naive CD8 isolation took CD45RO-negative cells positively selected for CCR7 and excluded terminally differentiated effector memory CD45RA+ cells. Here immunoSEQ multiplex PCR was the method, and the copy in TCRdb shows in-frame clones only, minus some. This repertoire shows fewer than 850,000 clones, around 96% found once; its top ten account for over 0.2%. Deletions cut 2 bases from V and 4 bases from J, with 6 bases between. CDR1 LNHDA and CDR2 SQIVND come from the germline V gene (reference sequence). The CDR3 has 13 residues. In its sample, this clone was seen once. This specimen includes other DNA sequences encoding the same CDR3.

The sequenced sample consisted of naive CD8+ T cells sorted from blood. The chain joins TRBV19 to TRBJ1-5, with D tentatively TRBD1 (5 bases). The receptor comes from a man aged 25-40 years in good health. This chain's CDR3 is CASSITGNQPQHF. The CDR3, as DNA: TGTGCCAGTAGTATAACAGGAAATCAGCCCCAGCATTTT.